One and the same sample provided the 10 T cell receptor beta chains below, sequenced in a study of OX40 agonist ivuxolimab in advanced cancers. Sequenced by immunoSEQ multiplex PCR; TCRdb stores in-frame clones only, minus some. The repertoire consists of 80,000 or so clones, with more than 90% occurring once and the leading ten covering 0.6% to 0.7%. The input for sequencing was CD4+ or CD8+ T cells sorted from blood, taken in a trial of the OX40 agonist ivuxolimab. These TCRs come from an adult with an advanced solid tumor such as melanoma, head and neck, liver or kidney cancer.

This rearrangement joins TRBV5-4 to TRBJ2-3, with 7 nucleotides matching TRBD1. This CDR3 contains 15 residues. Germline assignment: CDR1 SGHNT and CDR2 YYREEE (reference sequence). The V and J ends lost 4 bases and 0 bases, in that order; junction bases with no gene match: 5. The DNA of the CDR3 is TGTGCCAGCAGCCTAGACAGGGTTAGCACAGATACGCAGTATTTT. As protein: CASSLDRVSTDTQYF.

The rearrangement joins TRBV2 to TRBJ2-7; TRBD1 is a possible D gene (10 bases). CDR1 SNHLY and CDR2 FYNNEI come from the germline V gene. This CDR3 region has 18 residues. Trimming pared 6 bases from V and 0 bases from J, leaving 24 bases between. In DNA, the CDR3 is TGTGCCAGCAGCGGACAGGGGGGAAGACTAGCGGACTCCTACGAGCAGTACTTC. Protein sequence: CASSGQGGRLADSYEQYF. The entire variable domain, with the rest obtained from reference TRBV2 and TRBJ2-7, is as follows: EPEVTQTPSHQVTQMGQEVILRCVPISNHLYFYWYRQILGQKVEFLVSFYNNEISEKSEIFDDQFSVERPDGSNFTLKIRSTKLEDSAMYFCASSGQGGRLADSYEQYFGPGTRLTVT.

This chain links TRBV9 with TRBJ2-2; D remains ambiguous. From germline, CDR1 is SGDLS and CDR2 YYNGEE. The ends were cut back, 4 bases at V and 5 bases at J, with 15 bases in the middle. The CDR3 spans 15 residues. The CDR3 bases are TGTGCCAGCAGCCTAGACCTAAAAGGGACCGGGGAGCTGTTTTTT. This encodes CASSLDLKGTGELFF.

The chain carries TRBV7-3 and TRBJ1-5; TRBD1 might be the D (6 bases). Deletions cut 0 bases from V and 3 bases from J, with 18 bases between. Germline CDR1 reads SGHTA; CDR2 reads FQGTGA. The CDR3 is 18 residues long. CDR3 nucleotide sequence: TGTGCCAGCAGCTTAACCGAGACCAGGGGAGGCTACAATCAGCCCCAGCATTTT. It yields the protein CASSLTETRGGYNQPQHF.

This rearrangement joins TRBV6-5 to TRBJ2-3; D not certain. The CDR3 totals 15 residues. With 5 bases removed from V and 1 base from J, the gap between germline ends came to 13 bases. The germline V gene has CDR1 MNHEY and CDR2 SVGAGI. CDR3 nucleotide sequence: TGTGCCAGCAGTCAGACCCGCTCCGGCACAGATACGCAGTATTTT. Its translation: CASSQTRSGTDTQYF.

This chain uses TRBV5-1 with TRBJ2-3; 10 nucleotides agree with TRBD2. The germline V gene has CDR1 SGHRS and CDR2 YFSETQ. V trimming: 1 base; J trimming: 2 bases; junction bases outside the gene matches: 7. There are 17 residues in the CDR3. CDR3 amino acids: CASSLYSSGSPTDTQYF. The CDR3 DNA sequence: TGCGCCAGCAGCTTGTATTCTAGCGGGAGCCCCACAGATACGCAGTATTTT.

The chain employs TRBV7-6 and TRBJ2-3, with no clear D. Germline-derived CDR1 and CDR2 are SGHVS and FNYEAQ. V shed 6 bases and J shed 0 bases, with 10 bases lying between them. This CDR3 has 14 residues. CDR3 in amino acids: CASRGGSSTDTQYF. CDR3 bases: TGTGCCAGCAGGGGCGGCTCTAGCACAGATACGCAGTATTTT.

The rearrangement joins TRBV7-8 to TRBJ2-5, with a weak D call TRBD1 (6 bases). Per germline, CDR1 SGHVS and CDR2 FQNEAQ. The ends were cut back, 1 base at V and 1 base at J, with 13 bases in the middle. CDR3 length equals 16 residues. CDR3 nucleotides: TGTGCCAGCAGCTTAGGGGCAGGGGCGTTCCAAGAGACCCAGTACTTC. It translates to CASSLGAGAFQETQYF.

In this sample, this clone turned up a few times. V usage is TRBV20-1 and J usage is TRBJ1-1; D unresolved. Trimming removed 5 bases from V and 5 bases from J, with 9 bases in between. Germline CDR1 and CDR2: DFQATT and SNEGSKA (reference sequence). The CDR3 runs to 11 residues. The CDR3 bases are TGCAGTGCTCAGTTGAGGACTGAAGCTTTCTTT. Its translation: CSAQLRTEAFF.

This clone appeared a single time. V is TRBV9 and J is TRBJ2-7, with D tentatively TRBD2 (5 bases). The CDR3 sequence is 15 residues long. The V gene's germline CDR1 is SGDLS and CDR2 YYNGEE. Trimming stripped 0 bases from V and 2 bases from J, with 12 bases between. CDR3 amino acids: CASSVGLAGTYEQYF. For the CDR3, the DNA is TGTGCCAGCAGCGTAGGATTGGCCGGGACCTACGAGCAGTACTTC. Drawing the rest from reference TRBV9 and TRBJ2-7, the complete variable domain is DSGVTQTPKHLITATGQRVTLRCSPRSGDLSVYWYQQSLDQGLQFLIQYYNGEERAKGNILERFSAQQFPDLHSELNLSSLELGDSALYFCASSVGLAGTYEQYFGPGTRLTVT.